This T cell receptor beta chain was found in a study of regulatory T cells in long-lasting Graves disease. The time point: persistent/refractory GD, antithyroid drugs over 5 years with positive TRAb. PBMC RNA served as the TCR library source. In building TCR beta libraries, iRepertoire HTBI primers were used together with Arm-PCR of CDR3 regions. One entry per CDR3 protein results from TCRdb running MiXCR on the multiplex PCR reads. This sample has hundreds of thousands of distinct CDR3 sequences, with more than 20% found just once. The sample holds many counts of this clonotype. The germline V and J ends were trimmed by 4 bases and 6 bases, with 13 bases remaining between them. The CDR3 length is 13 residues.

The chain couples TRBV12-3 or TRBV12-4 to TRBJ2-7; D gene unclear. The sequenced sample was peripheral blood mononuclear cells (PBMCs), obtained when the disease was refractory, from a patient treated with antithyroid drugs. This clonotype was obtained from a female donor with Graves disease. CDR3 bases: TGTGCCAGCAGTTGGGCCCTGAGGAGCGAGCAGTACTTC. It encodes CASSWALRSEQYF.